This TCR beta chain appears in the sequencing data of a study of shared clonotypes between healthy human individuals. Data came from immunoSEQ multiplex PCR; TCRdb stores just in-frame clones and leaves some out. This sample yields some 2,500,000 clones, of which under 95% are seen a single time; around 0.4% belongs to the top ten. The germline CDR1 and CDR2 sequences are MNHEY and SVGAGI. The CDR3 is 13 amino acids. Trimming removed 0 bases at V and 5 bases at J, with 5 bases between. The sequenced sample was naive CD4+ T cells from PBMCs. Subset in this sample: CD45RA+ positively selected. The TCR comes from a man in his late teens or twenties in good health. Some clones in this sample may be carry-over from other donors' samples. The rearrangement links TRBV6-5 to TRBJ2-1; no reliable D call. This CDR3 reads CASSYSGDNEQFF. For the CDR3, the DNA is TGTGCCAGCAGTTACTCGGGTGACAATGAGCAGTTCTTC.